Following are 25 T cell receptor beta chains from one sample sequenced in a study of blood T cell repertoires in COVID-19. The table came from immunoSEQ multiplex PCR; TCRdb's copy has only in-frame clones and leaves some out. The sample includes about 190,000 clones, approximately 84% of them seen just once. The sequencing sample was made of peripheral blood. These TCRs come from a woman in her seventies with active or convalescent COVID-19.

This rearrangement joins TRBV6-5 to TRBJ1-1, with D tentatively TRBD1 (5 bases). Trimming removed 6 bases from V and 4 bases from J, with 18 bases in between. Germline CDR1 reads MNHEY; CDR2 reads SVGAGI. The CDR3 length is 15 residues. The CDR3 sequence is CASRLALGAATEAFF. The CDR3 DNA is TGTGCCAGCAGGCTCGCCTTAGGGGCGGCCACTGAAGCTTTCTTT.

The V call is TRBV28, the J call TRBJ2-1, with 7 bases lining up with TRBD2. CDR3 size: 14 residues. Trimming cost V 8 bases and J 12 bases; bases outside gene matches: 16. The germline CDR1 and CDR2 sequences are MDHEN and SYDVKM. CDR3 DNA sequence: TGTGCCAGCCGGGGAGGGCCAGAAAAAAAGGGGCAGTTCTTC. It specifies CASRGGPEKKGQFF. The variable domain in full, with the rest retrieved from reference TRBV28 and TRBJ2-1, is DVKVTQSSRYLVKRTGEKVFLECVQDMDHENMFWYRQDPGLGLRLIYFSYDVKMKEKGDIPEGYSVSREKKERFSLILESASTNQTSMYLCASRGGPEKKGQFFGPGTRLTVL.

The chain couples TRBV29-1 to TRBJ2-3, with 11 bases fitting TRBD2. V lost 8 bases to trimming and J lost 1 base; unmatched junction nucleotides: 8. CDR3 length: 15 amino acids. Per the germline V gene, CDR1 is SQVTM and CDR2 is ANQGSEA. CDR3 sequence: CSSKTSGDRTDTQYF. The CDR3 DNA is TGCAGCTCCAAGACTAGCGGGGACCGCACAGATACGCAGTATTTT.

J is TRBJ2-2 and V is TRBV11-3; D is ambiguous. Germline V lookup: CDR1 SGHNT, CDR2 YENEEA. V was pared by 3 bases and J by 3 bases, with 5 bases between. CDR3 length: 13 residues. CDR3 protein: CASSFQYTGELFF. The CDR3 nucleotides read TGTGCCAGCAGCTTTCAGTACACCGGGGAGCTGTTTTTT.

This clone has more than one count but fewer than ten. V gene TRBV5-1 combines with J gene TRBJ1-5; 8 nucleotides align to TRBD1. CDR3 length equals 14 residues. Trimming took 4 bases from V and 7 from J; bases not matched to a gene: 7. Germline loops: CDR1 SGHRS, CDR2 YFSETQ. The CDR3 region has the DNA TGCGCCAGCAGCCAAGGGACAGGTGGGCAGCCCCAGCATTTT. Its translation is CASSQGTGGQPQHF.

The chain is built from TRBV28 and TRBJ1-1; 7 nucleotides line up with TRBD1. Germline CDR1 reads MDHEN; CDR2 reads SYDVKM. The J segment lost 4 bases and the V segment lost 4 bases, leaving 9 bases of the junction unmatched. The CDR3 contains 15 residues. As DNA, the CDR3 is TGTGCCAGCAGTTCCCAGGGTCAGGGGGTCACTGAAGCTTTCTTT. The encoded protein is CASSSQGQGVTEAFF. The whole variable domain, remainder taken from reference TRBV28 and TRBJ1-1, is DVKVTQSSRYLVKRTGEKVFLECVQDMDHENMFWYRQDPGLGLRLIYFSYDVKMKEKGDIPEGYSVSREKKERFSLILESASTNQTSMYLCASSSQGQGVTEAFFGQGTRLTVV.

V gene TRBV5-1 combines with J gene TRBJ2-3, with D possibly TRBD2 on 5 matching bases. Germline CDR1 reads SGHRS; CDR2 reads YFSETQ. This CDR3 has 14 residues. Trimming pared 1 base from V and 6 bases from J, leaving 12 bases between. CDR3 DNA sequence: TGCGCCAGCAGCTTGTCAAGTGGGGAGGATACGCAGTATTTT. Its translation: CASSLSSGEDTQYF.

The chain combines TRBV3-1 (or the pseudogene TRBV3-2) with TRBJ2-7, with D possibly being TRBD1 (6 bases). Trimming removed 4 bases at V and 0 bases at J, with 13 bases between. This CDR3 has 15 amino acids. Germline CDR1 and CDR2: LGHDT and YNNKEL (reference sequence). The CDR3 bases are TGTGCCAGCAGCCTCTACAGGGAAAGCTCCTACGAGCAGTACTTC. Its translation is CASSLYRESSYEQYF.

The chain's CDR3 is CASSRGTSGRGDTQYF. In DNA, the CDR3 is TGTGCCAGCTCCCGGGGGACTAGCGGGAGGGGGGATACGCAGTATTTT. The V and J genes are TRBV28 and TRBJ2-3; TRBD2 matches at 16 bases. This CDR3 contains 16 residues. CDR1 is MDHEN and CDR2 is SYDVKM in the germline V gene. J gave up 6 bases and V 8 bases, and 8 bases lay outside the gene matches.

This clone was picked up one time. This chain joins TRBV19 and TRBJ1-5, with D perhaps TRBD1 (5 bases). The CDR3 contains 15 residues. CDR1 LNHDA and CDR2 SQIVND come from the germline V gene (reference sequence). Deletions cut 4 bases from V and 5 bases from J, with 15 bases between. Here the CDR3 reads CASSTRGGLDQPQHF. The CDR3 DNA reads as TGTGCCAGTAGTACCCGCGGGGGGTTGGATCAGCCCCAGCATTTT.

The rearrangement joins TRBV19 to TRBJ2-3; D not resolved. Per the germline V gene, CDR1 is LNHDA and CDR2 is SQIVND (reference sequence). The CDR3 totals 14 residues. The V end was cut by 6 bases, the J end by 0 bases, with 10 bases between. For the CDR3, the DNA is TGTGCCAGTAGAGAAGCTGCTAGCACAGATACGCAGTATTTT. This encodes CASREAASTDTQYF.

Concerning this clone: This clone may be a read error of a much larger clone one base away. The chain uses TRBV6-5 and TRBJ2-7; possible D gene TRBD2, 6 bases. Trimming cost V 4 bases and J 3 bases, with 7 bases left between them. Germline loops: CDR1 MNHEY, CDR2 SVGAGI. The CDR3 covers 12 residues. CDR3 region: CASSSGGYEQYF. DNA for the CDR3: TGTGCCAGCAGTTCCGGGGGCTACGAGCAGTACTTC.

The genes are TRBV12-5 and TRBJ2-2; possible D gene TRBD2, 6 bases. The CDR3 sequence is 18 residues long. V lost 5 bases to trimming and J lost 7 bases, with 26 bases between them. CDR1 and CDR2 (germline): LGHNT, FRNRAP. CDR3 sequence: CASGPRDSPIEWGGELFF. For the CDR3, the DNA is TGTGCTAGTGGTCCGCGGGATTCCCCGATCGAGTGGGGCGGGGAGCTGTTTTTT. Using reference TRBV12-5 and TRBJ2-2 for the parts outside the CDR3, the full variable domain is DARVTQTPRHKVTEMGQEVTMRCQPILGHNTVFWYRQTMMQGLELLAYFRNRAPLDDSGMPKDRFSAEMPDATLATLKIQPSEPRDSAVYFCASGPRDSPIEWGGELFFGEGSRLTVL.

The chain couples TRBV5-5 to TRBJ2-2; TRBD1 agrees at 9 bases. The trim removed 4 bases at V and 5 bases at J, leaving 6 bases unmatched. The CDR3 is 15 amino acids. CDR1 is SGHKS, CDR2 YYEKEE, per germline (reference sequence). This chain's CDR3 is CASSHRGRFTGELFF. Here the CDR3 DNA reads TGTGCCAGCAGCCACAGGGGGCGATTTACCGGGGAGCTGTTTTTT. Filled out from reference TRBV5-5 and TRBJ2-2, the complete variable domain reads DAGVTQSPTHLIKTRGQQVTLRCSPISGHKSVSWYQQVLGQGPQFIFQYYEKEERGRGNFPDRFSARQFPNYSSELNVNALLLGDSALYLCASSHRGRFTGELFFGEGSRLTVL.

The CDR3 nucleotides read TGTGCCAGTAGTATACTTGGAGCGTATAGCAATCAGCCCCAGCATTTT. Translating gives CASSILGAYSNQPQHF. The rearrangement links TRBV19 to TRBJ1-5; D is unresolved. The germline V gene encodes CDR1 LNHDA and CDR2 SQIVND (reference sequence). The CDR3 has 16 amino acids. V gave up 2 bases and J gave up 0 bases, with 11 bases separating them.

The chain uses TRBV19 and TRBJ1-2; 11 bases match TRBD1. The V gene's germline CDR1 is LNHDA and CDR2 SQIVND (reference sequence). CDR3 length: 13 amino acids. J was trimmed by 4 bases and V by 6 bases; bases with no gene match: 1. CDR3 nucleotides: TGTGCCAGTAGAGGGACAGGGGGCTATGGCTACACCTTC. Protein product: CASRGTGGYGYTF.

This clone has ten or more counts. The chain combines TRBV6-4 with TRBJ2-5, with D tentatively TRBD1 (5 bases). V shed 6 bases and J shed 2 bases, with 13 bases lying between them. This CDR3 contains 14 residues. Germline V gene lookup returns CDR1 MRHNA and CDR2 SNTAGT. The CDR3 sequence: CASRVFRTQETQYF. The CDR3 DNA reads TGTGCCAGCAGAGTTTTTAGGACACAAGAGACCCAGTACTTC.

Of note for this clone: Germline and junction disagree at one end, which may indicate a read error. This chain uses TRBV10-3 with TRBJ2-7; 11 positions match TRBD2. Germline CDR1 is ENHRY and CDR2 is SYGVKD. This CDR3 is 16 amino acids long. CDR3 nucleotides: TGTGCCATCAGTGAGCTCCCCCGGCTAGCGGGAGGCGAGGAGTACTTC. Its translation: CAISELPRLAGGEEYF.

The rearrangement joins TRBV3-1 (or the pseudogene TRBV3-2) to TRBJ2-2; the D gene is possibly TRBD2 (5 bases). Trimming took 4 bases from V and 6 from J, leaving 9 bases between them. The CDR3 covers 13 residues. The germline V gene has CDR1 LGHDT and CDR2 YNNKEL (reference sequence). The CDR3 nucleotides read TGTGCCAGCAGCCCTCCCGGGGCCGGGGAGCTGTTTTTT. Its protein is CASSPPGAGELFF.

The chain joins TRBV5-1 to TRBJ1-2, with 11 bases aligning to TRBD1. This CDR3 has 15 amino acids. V shed 0 bases, J shed 4 bases, and the junction held 2 bases outside the gene matches. In germline, CDR1 is SGHRS, CDR2 YFSETQ. The CDR3 protein is CASSLGTGGGYGYTF. CDR3 sequence (DNA): TGCGCCAGCAGCTTGGGGACAGGGGGCGGCTATGGCTACACCTTC.

This sequence joins TRBV6-6 and TRBJ1-1; no clear D. The CDR3 contains 14 residues. The germline CDR1 and CDR2 sequences are MNHNY and SVGAGI (reference sequence). V was shortened by 0 bases and J by 5 bases, with 10 bases between the two germline ends. This CDR3 is CASSYSALGTEAFF. CDR3 sequence (DNA): TGTGCCAGCAGTTACTCGGCCCTCGGGACTGAAGCTTTCTTT.

The V and J genes are TRBV14 and TRBJ2-7; D might be TRBD2 (6 bases). With 0 bases removed from V and 6 bases from J, the gap between germline ends came to 12 bases. Germline CDR1 reads SGHDN; CDR2 reads FVKESK. The CDR3 contains 14 residues. The CDR3 DNA follows: TGTGCCAGCAGCCAAGATTACGTACTAGCCGAGCAGTACTTC. Residues: CASSQDYVLAEQYF.

This chain connects TRBV11-3 to TRBJ2-3; D not resolved. The germline V and J ends were trimmed by 5 bases and 1 base, with 13 bases remaining between them. Germline V gives CDR1 SGHNT, CDR2 YENEEA. The CDR3 is 15 residues long. Here the CDR3 reads CASSPTVGGTDTQYF. Written as DNA, the CDR3 is TGTGCCAGCAGCCCCACGGTAGGAGGCACAGATACGCAGTATTTT.

The chain employs TRBV10-3 and TRBJ1-2; perhaps TRBD1 as D (5 bases). Trimming shortened V by 7 bases and J by 4 bases, and 16 bases separated the two germline ends. Germline V gene lookup returns CDR1 ENHRY and CDR2 SYGVKD. This CDR3 has 14 residues. CDR3 DNA sequence: TGTGCCATCACCTATGAGACAGCTCCCTATGGCTACACCTTC. It specifies CAITYETAPYGYTF.

This clone appeared a single time. The chain employs TRBV25-1 and TRBJ2-7; 12 nucleotides match TRBD1. J lost 6 bases, V lost 3 bases, and 9 bases had no gene match. The CDR3 runs 16 residues. From germline, CDR1 is MGHDK and CDR2 SYGVNS. Here the CDR3 DNA reads TGTGCCAGCAGTGACCCCGGGACAGGGGGCGCGGGCGAGCAGTACTTC. Protein product: CASSDPGTGGAGEQYF.